The 25 T cell receptor beta chains reported below all come from one sample, sequenced in a study of early T cells in non-severe SARS-CoV-2 infection. TCRdb re-called the 5' RACE reads with MiXCR, one entry per CDR3 protein. The table has about 83,000 distinct CDR3 sequences, 10% seen once. The material was whole blood, obtained at baseline. The receptors were gathered from an adult who was a healthcare worker with PCR-confirmed SARS-CoV-2 infection or an uninfected control (not recorded which).

The chain links TRBV6-1 to TRBJ2-3; the match to TRBD1 covers 8 bases. Germline V CDR1 and CDR2: MNHNS, SASEGT. There are 16 residues in the CDR3. V trimming: 8 bases; J trimming: 2 bases; junction bases outside the gene matches: 12. In DNA, the CDR3 is TGTGCCAGCCGAAATAGACAGGGGAATCCCACAGATACGCAGTATTTT. This sequence encodes CASRNRQGNPTDTQYF.

V gene TRBV4-1 combines with J gene TRBJ1-6; 7 nucleotides line up with TRBD1. Germline V lookup: CDR1 MGHRA, CDR2 YSYEKL. This CDR3 spans 14 amino acids. Germline trimming cut 3 bases from V and 5 bases from J; bases unmatched to any gene: 1. CDR3 in DNA: TGCGCCAGCAGCCACGGACAGGATAATTCACCCCTCCACTTT. Residues: CASSHGQDNSPLHF.

This clonotype was recorded a few times. J is TRBJ2-1 and V is TRBV7-2; 9 bases match TRBD2. CDR3 length: 16 residues. The germline gives CDR1 SGHTA, CDR2 FQGNSA. After removal of 0 bases from V and 7 bases from J, the junction contained 7 bases not matched to a gene. CDR3 in amino acids: CASSLAPIAGDNEQFF. The CDR3, as DNA: TGTGCCAGCAGCTTAGCGCCAATAGCGGGAGATAATGAGCAGTTCTTC. Together with reference TRBV7-2 and TRBJ2-1, the CDR3 gives the full variable domain: GAGVSQSPSNKVTEKGKDVELRCDPISGHTALYWYRQSLGQGLEFLIYFQGNSAPDKSGLPSDRFSAERTGGSVSTLTIQRTQQEDSAVYLCASSLAPIAGDNEQFFGPGTRLTVL.

This clonotype has ten or more counts. V usage is TRBV7-8 and J usage is TRBJ2-5; unclear D gene. Trimming took 8 bases from V and 5 from J, leaving 6 bases between them. Germline CDR1 and CDR2: SGHVS and FQNEAQ. There are 10 residues in the CDR3. CDR3 residues: CASARETQYF. The CDR3 DNA follows: TGTGCCAGCGCCCGCGAGACCCAGTACTTC.

This clonotype was detected only a few times. V is TRBV27 and J is TRBJ2-1; D is undetermined. The germline V and J ends were trimmed by 7 bases and 5 bases, with 15 bases remaining between them. From germline, CDR1 is MNHEY and CDR2 SMNVEV (reference sequence). The CDR3 is made up of 14 amino acids. The DNA of the CDR3 is TGTGCCAGCACTCAAAGTGGCAGAAACAATGAGCAGTTCTTC. This translates into CASTQSGRNNEQFF.

The V gene is TRBV6-2 or TRBV6-3, the J gene TRBJ2-3, with D possibly being TRBD2 (6 bases). The CDR3 consists of 14 residues. Germline-derived CDR1 and CDR2 are MNHEY and SVGEGT. V lost 5 bases, J lost 4 bases, and 13 bases lay in between. Here the CDR3 DNA reads TGTGCCAGCAGTCGCCGACTAGTATCAGATACGCAGTATTTT. This sequence encodes CASSRRLVSDTQYF.

This clonotype was counted many times. This sequence joins TRBV5-4 and TRBJ2-2; 13 nucleotides match TRBD2. Germline CDR1 SGHNT, CDR2 YYREEE (reference sequence). V was pared by 4 bases and J by 7 bases, with 7 bases of the junction left unmatched. This CDR3 is 16 amino acids long. The CDR3 spells CASSKGLAGSDGELFF. For the CDR3, the DNA is TGTGCCAGCAGCAAGGGACTAGCGGGATCGGACGGGGAGCTGTTTTTT.

This clonotype appeared a few times. The chain is built from TRBV27 and TRBJ2-7; TRBD2 might be the D (6 bases). Trimming removed 6 bases at V and 2 bases at J, with 17 bases between. CDR3 length: 15 residues. Germline V gives CDR1 MNHEY, CDR2 SMNVEV (reference sequence). The CDR3 nucleotides are TGTGCCAGCAGCCCTTTGGGAGGCCGAACCTACGAGCAGTACTTC. Amino acids: CASSPLGGRTYEQYF.

J is TRBJ2-5 and V is TRBV20-1; 11 bases line up with TRBD1. Germline V gene lookup returns CDR1 DFQATT and CDR2 SNEGSKA (reference sequence). This CDR3 region has 14 residues. V was pared by 6 bases and J by 4 bases, with 7 bases of the junction left unmatched. CDR3 bases: TGCAGTGCATGGGACAGGGGGTTGGTAGAGACCCAGTACTTC. Translated: CSAWDRGLVETQYF.

This clonotype showed up many times. The chain links TRBV20-1 to TRBJ2-7; 10 nucleotides align to TRBD2. Germline CDR1 reads DFQATT; CDR2 reads SNEGSKA (reference sequence). J gave up 2 bases and V 3 bases, and 4 bases lay outside the gene matches. This CDR3 has 14 residues. The CDR3 protein is CSARPLAGAYEQYF. In DNA form, the CDR3 reads TGCAGTGCTAGGCCCCTAGCGGGGGCCTACGAGCAGTACTTC.

This clonotype has only a few counts. The chain links TRBV10-3 to TRBJ2-2; D may match TRBD1 or TRBD2 (5 bases each). The CDR3 runs 15 residues. The germline V and J ends were trimmed by 3 bases and 2 bases, with 10 bases remaining between them. The germline CDR1 and CDR2 sequences are ENHRY and SYGVKD. The CDR3 DNA reads TGTGCCATCAGTGACGGGACGGCAAACACCGGGGAGCTGTTTTTT. This encodes CAISDGTANTGELFF.

The chain couples TRBV6-5 to TRBJ2-3; 13 nucleotides agree with TRBD2. Losses at the gene ends were 11 bases for V and 0 bases for J; bases not matched to a gene: 11. CDR3 length: 17 residues. Looked up from germline, CDR1 is MNHEY and CDR2 is SVGAGI. CDR3 amino acids: CASSLAGGPSSTDTQYF. Written as DNA, the CDR3 is TGTGCCTCATCACTAGCGGGAGGGCCCTCGAGCACAGATACGCAGTATTTT.

This clonotype has a count of ten or more. As DNA, the CDR3 is TGTGCCAGCAGCTTAAGACTAGCGGCGTACAATGAGCAGTTCTTC. This codes for CASSLRLAAYNEQFF. This sequence joins TRBV7-3 and TRBJ2-1, with 9 bases lining up with TRBD2. J was trimmed by 4 bases and V by 1 base; bases with no gene match: 2. The CDR3 covers 15 residues. The germline V gene encodes CDR1 SGHTA and CDR2 FQGTGA.

This clonotype has only a few counts. The rearrangement joins TRBV7-9 to TRBJ1-6; 11 positions agree with TRBD1. V shed 5 bases, J shed 8 bases, and the junction held 2 bases outside the gene matches. The CDR3 spans 14 residues. Germline CDR1 and CDR2: SEHNR and FQNEAQ (reference sequence). CDR3 region: CASSADRGHSPLHF. In DNA form, the CDR3 reads TGTGCCAGCAGCGCGGACAGGGGGCATTCACCCCTCCACTTT.

This clonotype was picked up a small number of times. The chain carries TRBV9 and TRBJ2-7; D unresolved. Trimming stripped 0 bases from V and 2 bases from J, with 9 bases between. The CDR3 consists of 14 residues. CDR1 SGDLS and CDR2 YYNGEE come from the germline V gene. CDR3 nucleotide sequence: TGTGCCAGCAGCGTAGGTAGCAGAACCTACGAGCAGTACTTC. Protein: CASSVGSRTYEQYF.

The rearrangement uses TRBV6-1 and TRBJ1-4, with D unresolved. In germline, CDR1 is MNHNS, CDR2 SASEGT. V was trimmed by 1 base and J by 4 bases, leaving 16 bases between them. The CDR3 runs 17 residues. The CDR3: CASSEVVHHGLNEKLFF. The CDR3 nucleotides are TGTGCCAGCAGTGAAGTTGTACACCACGGACTTAATGAAAAACTGTTTTTT.

This clonotype was counted a few times. V is TRBV27 and J is TRBJ2-1; D assignment may be TRBD1 or TRBD2 (5 bases each). Germline V gene lookup returns CDR1 MNHEY and CDR2 SMNVEV (reference sequence). The CDR3 is 13 residues long. V lost 8 bases and J lost 14, with 22 bases in between. In nucleotides, the CDR3 is TGTGCCAGCCATTCACCCCTCGGGGCACGAAAGTTCTTC. Its translation: CASHSPLGARKFF.

This clonotype came up many times. This chain joins TRBV7-2 and TRBJ2-7, with D maybe TRBD1 (6 bases). The CDR3 covers 13 residues. CDR1 and CDR2 from the germline V gene are SGHTA and FQGNSA. With 5 bases removed from V and 3 bases from J, the gap between germline ends came to 11 bases. The CDR3 sequence is CASSARTVYEQYF. The CDR3 bases are TGTGCCAGCAGCGCCCGGACAGTCTACGAGCAGTACTTC.

This clonotype was counted at least ten times. This chain joins TRBV4-1 and TRBJ1-4, with D possibly being TRBD1 (6 bases). The CDR3 runs to 16 residues. Per germline, CDR1 MGHRA and CDR2 YSYEKL. Deletions cut 0 bases from V and 8 bases from J, with 16 bases between. This CDR3 is CASSQEDRSQREKLFF. The CDR3 DNA reads TGCGCCAGCAGCCAAGAAGACAGGTCCCAAAGAGAAAAACTGTTTTTT.

This clonotype was seen at least ten times. The chain combines TRBV6-6 with TRBJ1-2; tentative D call: TRBD1 (5 bases). The germline V gene encodes CDR1 MNHNY and CDR2 SVGAGI (reference sequence). V was trimmed by 0 bases and J by 2 bases, leaving 7 bases between them. This CDR3 is built from 14 residues. As DNA, the CDR3 is TGTGCCAGCAGTTACTCGAAGGGGAACTATGGCTACACCTTC. Its protein is CASSYSKGNYGYTF.

The V gene is TRBV5-1, the J gene TRBJ1-2, with 8 bases aligning to TRBD1. Per the germline V gene, CDR1 is SGHRS and CDR2 is YFSETQ. V lost 4 bases, J lost 7 bases, and 3 bases stayed unmatched. This CDR3 spans 12 amino acids. In DNA, the CDR3 is TGCGCCAGCAGCCAGGGACAGGCTGGCTACACCTTC. Its translation: CASSQGQAGYTF.

The chain joins TRBV6-1 to TRBJ1-3; TRBD1 might be the D (6 bases). Per germline, CDR1 MNHNS and CDR2 SASEGT. V lost 0 bases and J lost 4, with 16 bases in between. CDR3 size: 17 residues. The CDR3 DNA sequence: TGTGCCAGCAGTGAAGCCACGGCAGGGGCCCGAGGAAACACCATATATTTT. Translated: CASSEATAGARGNTIYF.

This clonotype was seen repeatedly, ten times or more. The chain uses TRBV12-3 or TRBV12-4 and TRBJ2-5; 9 nucleotides agree with TRBD2. V gave up 8 bases and J gave up 4 bases; unmatched junction bases: 5. The CDR3 covers 13 residues. The CDR3 reads CASGISGRETQYF. The DNA for the CDR3 is TGTGCCAGCGGAATTAGCGGGAGAGAGACCCAGTACTTC.

This chain connects TRBV12-3 or TRBV12-4 to TRBJ2-1, with D possibly being TRBD2 (5 bases). The germline V and J ends were trimmed by 7 bases and 6 bases, with 19 bases remaining between them. The length of the CDR3 is 15 residues. The CDR3 here is CASTTREKYSNEQFF. The CDR3 region has the DNA TGTGCCAGCACCACGAGGGAAAAATACTCCAATGAGCAGTTCTTC.

This clonotype was seen a few times. The rearrangement links TRBV7-2 to TRBJ2-6, with D perhaps matching TRBD2 (5 bases). Germline CDR1 SGHTA, CDR2 FQGNSA. The V end was cut by 2 bases, the J end by 6 bases, with 14 bases between. The CDR3 has 16 residues. The CDR3 DNA follows: TGTGCCAGCAGCTTATATGCGGGTCGGAAGGCCAACGTCCTGACTTTC. It translates to CASSLYAGRKANVLTF.